These T cell receptor beta chains were read from a single sample in a study of blood T cells in healthy people across ages. Using its own MiXCR run on the 5' RACE reads, TCRdb lists one record per CDR3 protein. The table shows fewer than 700,000 distinct CDR3 sequences, with 40% to 50% occurring only once. The sample taken for sequencing was blood. These TCRs come from an elderly man in good health. Both conserved end residues are part of each CDR3. Each record gives: D gene, clone size, J gene, V gene, CDR3 protein, CDR3 DNA. D genes are given only for firm matches. Size is stated for part of the rows, as once, few or many counts, or as a class when the clone is expanded.

D gene: TRBD1; clone size: .; J gene: TRBJ2-7; V gene: TRBV4-3; CDR3 protein: CASSPRTGYSYEQYF; CDR3 DNA: TGCGCCAGCAGCCCCCGGACAGGGTATAGCTACGAGCAGTACTTC
D gene: .; clone size: .; J gene: TRBJ1-2; V gene: TRBV20-1; CDR3 protein: CSASIPGNGYTF; CDR3 DNA: TGCAGTGCTAGTATCCCAGGGAATGGCTACACCTTC
D gene: TRBD2; clone size: few; J gene: TRBJ2-1; V gene: TRBV7-2; CDR3 protein: CASSHGSSGSRNEQFF; CDR3 DNA: TGTGCCAGCAGCCACGGATCTAGCGGGAGTAGGAATGAGCAGTTCTTC
D gene: TRBD2; clone size: few; J gene: TRBJ2-7; V gene: TRBV20-1; CDR3 protein: CSGGGRYSSYEQYF; CDR3 DNA: TGCAGTGGAGGCGGGAGGTATTCCTCCTACGAGCAGTACTTC
D gene: .; clone size: .; J gene: TRBJ1-1; V gene: TRBV4-3; CDR3 protein: CASSQERGWNTEAFF; CDR3 DNA: TGCGCCAGCAGCCAAGAGAGGGGGTGGAACACTGAAGCTTTCTTT
D gene: TRBD2; clone size: .; J gene: TRBJ2-7; V gene: TRBV7-2; CDR3 protein: CASSVRVLLADYNEQYF; CDR3 DNA: TGTGCCAGCAGCGTAAGAGTTTTGCTAGCGGACTACAATGAGCAGTACTTC
D gene: .; clone size: .; J gene: TRBJ1-1; V gene: TRBV10-3; CDR3 protein: CATFPSGQHTEAFF; CDR3 DNA: TGTGCCACCTTCCCCTCGGGACAACATACTGAAGCTTTCTTT
D gene: TRBD2; clone size: .; J gene: TRBJ2-1; V gene: TRBV20-1; CDR3 protein: CSARRAGVVEQFF; CDR3 DNA: TGCAGTGCTAGAAGAGCGGGAGTGGTTGAGCAGTTCTTC
D gene: TRBD2; clone size: .; J gene: TRBJ2-1; V gene: TRBV6-2/TRBV6-3; CDR3 protein: CASKNSGAVPVNEQFF; CDR3 DNA: TGTGCCAGCAAAAATAGCGGGGCTGTCCCTGTGAATGAGCAGTTCTTC
D gene: TRBD1; clone size: few; J gene: TRBJ1-1; V gene: TRBV7-6; CDR3 protein: CASSSQGADTEAFF; CDR3 DNA: TGTGCCAGCAGCTCACAGGGGGCAGACACTGAAGCTTTCTTT
D gene: .; clone size: .; J gene: TRBJ1-1; V gene: TRBV7-2; CDR3 protein: CASSQMNGWTEAFF; CDR3 DNA: TGTGCCAGCAGCCAGATGAATGGGTGGACTGAAGCTTTCTTT
D gene: .; clone size: few; J gene: TRBJ2-7; V gene: TRBV6-5; CDR3 protein: CASSYLGTFKGEQYF; CDR3 DNA: TGTGCCAGCAGTTACTTAGGGACTTTTAAAGGCGAGCAGTACTTC
D gene: .; clone size: .; J gene: TRBJ2-1; V gene: TRBV5-1; CDR3 protein: CASSLDSGNRRNEQFF; CDR3 DNA: TGCGCCAGCAGCTTGGATTCCGGTAATCGTCGCAATGAGCAGTTCTTC
D gene: TRBD1; clone size: .; J gene: TRBJ2-7; V gene: TRBV6-2/TRBV6-3; CDR3 protein: CASSYPPRTGSYEQYF; CDR3 DNA: TGTGCCAGCAGTTATCCCCCGAGGACAGGGTCTTACGAGCAGTACTTC
D gene: .; clone size: .; J gene: TRBJ2-2; V gene: TRBV6-5; CDR3 protein: CASSSPRRGANTGELFF; CDR3 DNA: TGTGCCAGCAGTTCCCCTCGACGGGGGGCCAACACCGGAGAGCTGTTTTTT
D gene: TRBD1; clone size: .; J gene: TRBJ2-7; V gene: TRBV5-1; CDR3 protein: CASSYRDRDHEQYF; CDR3 DNA: TGCGCCAGCAGCTATCGGGACAGGGATCACGAGCAGTACTTC
D gene: .; clone size: few; J gene: TRBJ2-7; V gene: TRBV4-2; CDR3 protein: CASSQEAPGDEQYF; CDR3 DNA: TGTGCCAGCAGCCAAGAGGCCCCGGGGGACGAGCAGTACTTC
D gene: .; clone size: .; J gene: TRBJ2-3; V gene: TRBV7-2; CDR3 protein: CASSASGGRTDTQYF; CDR3 DNA: TGTGCCAGCAGCGCCTCCGGGGGCCGAACAGATACGCAGTATTTT
D gene: .; clone size: once; J gene: TRBJ2-1; V gene: TRBV13; CDR3 protein: CASSGTPTVEQFF; CDR3 DNA: TGTGCCAGCAGCGGGACACCCACAGTTGAGCAGTTCTTC
D gene: TRBD1; clone size: .; J gene: TRBJ2-7; V gene: TRBV25-1; CDR3 protein: CATGPATGLSYNEQYF; CDR3 DNA: TGTGCCACCGGACCCGCGACAGGGCTTTCCTACAATGAGCAGTACTTC
D gene: .; clone size: .; J gene: TRBJ2-7; V gene: TRBV20-1; CDR3 protein: CSASSPIGSSYNEQYF; CDR3 DNA: TGCAGTGCTAGCTCCCCCATCGGGAGCTCCTACAATGAGCAGTACTTC
D gene: TRBD2; clone size: .; J gene: TRBJ2-1; V gene: TRBV9; CDR3 protein: CASSVARGSVYEQFF; CDR3 DNA: TGTGCCAGCAGCGTAGCGCGGGGGTCGGTGTATGAGCAGTTCTTC
D gene: TRBD1; clone size: .; J gene: TRBJ1-1; V gene: TRBV5-5; CDR3 protein: CASSPDRGLLNTEAFF; CDR3 DNA: TGTGCCAGCAGTCCGGACAGGGGGCTACTGAACACTGAAGCTTTCTTT
D gene: TRBD2; clone size: many; J gene: TRBJ2-5; V gene: TRBV6-6; CDR3 protein: CASSSSSGGQETQYF; CDR3 DNA: TGTGCCAGCAGCTCCTCTAGCGGGGGCCAAGAGACCCAGTACTTC
D gene: TRBD1; clone size: .; J gene: TRBJ1-2; V gene: TRBV20-1; CDR3 protein: CSARGRTGPRNTF; CDR3 DNA: TGCAGTGCTAGAGGCAGGACAGGGCCCCGGAACACCTTC
D gene: TRBD2; clone size: .; J gene: TRBJ2-3; V gene: TRBV6-2/TRBV6-3; CDR3 protein: CASSRPIAGVTDTQYF; CDR3 DNA: TGTGCCAGCAGCAGACCTATAGCGGGGGTCACAGATACGCAGTATTTT
D gene: TRBD1; clone size: .; J gene: TRBJ2-7; V gene: TRBV29-1; CDR3 protein: CSVGGQGSRTRTYEQYF; CDR3 DNA: TGCAGCGTCGGAGGACAGGGGAGTAGGACTCGTACCTACGAGCAGTACTTC
D gene: .; clone size: .; J gene: TRBJ2-6; V gene: TRBV5-6; CDR3 protein: CASSVYSTGANVLTF; CDR3 DNA: TGTGCCAGCAGCGTTTACTCAACAGGGGCCAACGTCCTGACTTTC
D gene: .; clone size: .; J gene: TRBJ2-1; V gene: TRBV29-1; CDR3 protein: CSVPLTRGEQFF; CDR3 DNA: TGCAGCGTACCCCTGACTCGGGGTGAGCAGTTCTTC
D gene: .; clone size: few; J gene: TRBJ1-2; V gene: TRBV7-9; CDR3 protein: CASSPDLGGYTF; CDR3 DNA: TGTGCCAGCAGCCCGGACTTGGGCGGCTACACCTTC
D gene: .; clone size: few; J gene: TRBJ2-5; V gene: TRBV7-2; CDR3 protein: CASSLGQTETQYF; CDR3 DNA: TGTGCCAGCAGCTTAGGACAGACAGAGACCCAGTACTTC
D gene: .; clone size: .; J gene: TRBJ1-1; V gene: TRBV5-4; CDR3 protein: CASSLDWEPLGTEAFF; CDR3 DNA: TGTGCCAGCAGCTTAGACTGGGAACCTTTGGGCACTGAAGCTTTCTTT
D gene: TRBD1; clone size: .; J gene: TRBJ1-2; V gene: TRBV10-3; CDR3 protein: CAIRETTGWGGYTF; CDR3 DNA: TGTGCCATCAGAGAAACGACAGGGTGGGGTGGCTACACCTTC
D gene: .; clone size: .; J gene: TRBJ2-3; V gene: TRBV9; CDR3 protein: CGSSEGGNGDTQYF; CDR3 DNA: TGTGGCAGCAGCGAAGGCGGGAACGGAGATACGCAGTATTTT
D gene: .; clone size: .; J gene: TRBJ2-1; V gene: TRBV7-9; CDR3 protein: CASSLGGGDYNKQFF; CDR3 DNA: TGTGCCAGCAGCTTAGGCGGGGGCGACTACAATAAGCAGTTCTTC
D gene: .; clone size: .; J gene: TRBJ1-1; V gene: TRBV6-6; CDR3 protein: CASSYASSGGTEAFF; CDR3 DNA: TGTGCCAGCAGTTACGCGAGCTCGGGGGGCACTGAAGCTTTCTTT
D gene: .; clone size: few; J gene: TRBJ2-1; V gene: TRBV7-3; CDR3 protein: CASSSGGTVRNEQFF; CDR3 DNA: TGTGCCAGCAGCTCAGGGGGGACAGTTCGTAATGAGCAGTTCTTC
D gene: TRBD2; clone size: .; J gene: TRBJ2-1; V gene: TRBV7-2; CDR3 protein: CASSLVSSGGRYNEQFF; CDR3 DNA: TGTGCCAGCAGCTTAGTATCCAGCGGGGGGCGGTACAATGAGCAGTTCTTC
D gene: TRBD2; clone size: .; J gene: TRBJ2-3; V gene: TRBV7-9; CDR3 protein: CASSLSLAGVFLGTDTQYF; CDR3 DNA: TGTGCCAGCAGCCTATCACTAGCGGGAGTTTTTCTGGGCACAGATACGCAGTATTTT
D gene: TRBD1; clone size: .; J gene: TRBJ1-1; V gene: TRBV7-2; CDR3 protein: CASSFPRAGQGDTEAFF; CDR3 DNA: TGTGCCAGCAGCTTCCCTAGGGCCGGACAGGGTGACACTGAAGCTTTCTTT
D gene: TRBD2; clone size: .; J gene: TRBJ2-7; V gene: TRBV7-2; CDR3 protein: CASSLRTSGLYEQYF; CDR3 DNA: TGTGCCAGCAGCTTACGGACTAGCGGGCTCTACGAGCAGTACTTC